This T cell receptor beta chain derives from a study of CD8 T cells in Susac syndrome. The T cells that were sequenced for TCR beta were CD8+ and CD4+ cells from blood. Included as multiple sclerosis controls were treatment-naive patients who had stable or active relapsing-remitting disease. This CDR3 has 15 amino acids. Trimming pared 4 bases from V and 1 base from J, leaving 15 bases between. The germline CDR1 and CDR2 sequences are SGHRS and YFSETQ. The RNA input was roughly 0.45 to 1 ug, and it was reverse transcribed with random hexamers. In TCRdb, the immunoSEQ multiplex PCR reads were re-called with MiXCR into one record per CDR3 protein. This sample has around 140,000 distinct CDR3 sequences, with around 95% found just once.

The sample was CD4+ T cells from PBMCs. The origin of this receptor is a human donor with multiple sclerosis. The chain employs TRBV5-1 and TRBJ2-7, with D perhaps matching TRBD2 (6 bases). The CDR3 region is CASSRGPGESYEQYF. The DNA for the CDR3 is TGCGCCAGCAGCCGCGGCCCGGGGGAATCCTACGAGCAGTACTTC.